This T cell receptor beta chain was sequenced for a study of shared clonotypes between healthy human individuals. Study findings and constraints: Enrolling few donors narrowed the genetic and exposure-history diversity that was represented.

It was into CD45RA+ naive and CD45RA-negative memory subsets that the CD4+ cells were split. Clones were sequenced by immunoSEQ multiplex PCR, and TCRdb holds only the in-frame ones, with some missing. The table has over 2 million clones, over 85% seen once. In the case of this clone: What it recognizes is unknown.

The germline gives CDR1 LGHNA, CDR2 YSLEER. The CDR3 runs to 15 residues. V was shortened by 4 bases and J by 1 base, with 13 bases between the two germline ends. The chain employs TRBV4-3 and TRBJ1-1; a weak D match, TRBD1 (5 bases). The TCR was taken from a man aged 18-30 years in good health. Sequenced material: naive CD4+ T cells sorted from blood. The subset was: CD45RA+ positively selected. CDR3 region: CASSPTQGSNTEAFF. CDR3 sequence (DNA): TGCGCCAGCAGCCCCACTCAGGGTTCGAACACTGAAGCTTTCTTT.